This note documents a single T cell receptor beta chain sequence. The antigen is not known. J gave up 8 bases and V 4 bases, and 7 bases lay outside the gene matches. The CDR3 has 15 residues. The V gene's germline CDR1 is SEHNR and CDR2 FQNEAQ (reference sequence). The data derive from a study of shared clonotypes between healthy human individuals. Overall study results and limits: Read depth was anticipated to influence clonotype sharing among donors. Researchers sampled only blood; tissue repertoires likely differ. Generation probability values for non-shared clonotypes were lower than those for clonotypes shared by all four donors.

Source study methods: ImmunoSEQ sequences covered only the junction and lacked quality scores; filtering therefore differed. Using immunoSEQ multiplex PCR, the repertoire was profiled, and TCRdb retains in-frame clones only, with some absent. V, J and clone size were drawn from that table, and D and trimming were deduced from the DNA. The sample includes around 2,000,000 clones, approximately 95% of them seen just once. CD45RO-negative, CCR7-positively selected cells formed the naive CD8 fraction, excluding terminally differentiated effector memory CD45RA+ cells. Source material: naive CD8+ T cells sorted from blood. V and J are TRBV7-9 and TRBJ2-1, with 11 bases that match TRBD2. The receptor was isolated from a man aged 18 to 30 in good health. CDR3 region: CASSSTSGSTYEQFF. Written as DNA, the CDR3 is TGTGCCAGCAGCTCCACTAGCGGGAGCACGTATGAGCAGTTCTTC.